This TCR beta chain was documented in a study of blood T cell repertoires in COVID-19. Produced via immunoSEQ multiplex PCR; TCRdb's table is partial and in-frame only. The table lists around 64,000 clones, approximately 91% of them singletons, with around 1.5% in the top ten. The specimen was peripheral blood. This TCR derives from a human donor in a cohort sampled during active COVID-19.

Written as DNA, the CDR3 is TGTGCCAGCAGCTTACGCGGGGGGTTGTTAAATGAGCAGTTCTTC. This encodes CASSLRGGLLNEQFF. The genes are TRBV5-8 and TRBJ2-1; TRBD2 matches at 8 bases. The CDR3 covers 15 residues. Germline V gene sequence: CDR1 SGHTS, CDR2 YDEGEE. V dropped 2 bases and J dropped 7; count of bases not matched to a gene: 8. The complete variable domain, with remaining parts taken from reference TRBV5-8 and TRBJ2-1, reads EAGVTQSPTHLIKTRGQQATLRCSPISGHTSVYWYQQALGLGLQFLLWYDEGEERNRGNFPPRFSGRQFPNYSSELNVNALELEDSALYLCASSLRGGLLNEQFFGPGTRLTVL.